These 3 T cell receptor beta chains share one sample of origin, sequenced in a study of beta chain features in type 1 diabetes. Overall study results and limits: All four CD4+ subsets from Type 1 diabetes patients carried moderately but significantly shorter TCRB CDR3s.

All of the isolated RNA was reverse transcribed, so expressed TCRB transcripts were sequenced. Some clones are missing from TCRdb's copy, which holds only in-frame ones; the method was immunoSEQ multiplex PCR. The sample carries around 710,000 clones, around 12% recorded once. These receptors' antigens are unknown. Sequenced: naive CD4+ T cells from blood. These receptors were obtained from a man between 25 and 39 years old with type 1 diabetes.

This chain links TRBV9 with TRBJ1-1; TRBD1 matches at 7 bases. The J segment lost 3 bases and the V segment lost 3 bases, leaving 5 bases of the junction unmatched. Germline-derived CDR1 and CDR2 are SGDLS and YYNGEE. There are 14 residues in the CDR3. CDR3 residues: CASSARDRYTEAFF. The DNA for the CDR3 is TGTGCCAGCAGCGCCCGGGACAGATACACTGAAGCTTTCTTT.

This clone came up a few times. V is TRBV6-5 and J is TRBJ2-5; D is ambiguous. CDR3 length: 16 amino acids. The germline V gene encodes CDR1 MNHEY and CDR2 SVGAGI. V shed 0 bases and J shed 5 bases, with 16 bases lying between them. CDR3 DNA sequence: TGTGCCAGCAGTTACTCGAACGGGTTCGGTCGGGAGACCCAGTACTTC. Its protein product is CASSYSNGFGRETQYF.

This clone was recorded a few times. Here the CDR3 reads CASSGDGRRPLHF. Here the CDR3 DNA reads TGTGCCAGCAGCGGAGACGGACGGAGGCCCCTCCACTTT. The rearrangement links TRBV9 to TRBJ1-6; no definite D call. The CDR3 consists of 13 residues. Per the germline V gene, CDR1 is SGDLS and CDR2 is YYNGEE. Trimming removed 3 bases from V and 13 bases from J, with 14 bases in between.